The 2 T cell receptor beta chains reported below all come from one sample, sequenced in a study of T cells after posttransplantation cyclophosphamide. Cyclophosphamide on days +3 and +4 followed busulfan-fludarabine conditioning and a marrow graft. The repertoire was sequenced with immunoSEQ multiplex PCR; TCRdb's copy has only in-frame clones and lacks some. Of some 6,900 clones listed, about 92% were seen once; the top ten hold 10% to 15%. Material: PBMCs, obtained 1,300 to 1,500 days after allogeneic stem cell transplant with posttransplant cyclophosphamide. These receptors came from a female patient between 50 and 59 years old who received an allogeneic stem cell transplant from a related donor, was CMV-positive, and had no GVHD. Some T cells could come from the graft donor.

The chain combines TRBV10-3 with TRBJ1-2; D is undetermined. The length of the CDR3 is 14 residues. Trimming removed 2 bases at V and 7 bases at J, with 14 bases between. Germline V gene sequence: CDR1 ENHRY, CDR2 SYGVKD. CDR3 sequence reads: CAISEIAERRGYTF. Written as DNA, the CDR3 is TGTGCCATCAGTGAGATTGCAGAGCGGCGTGGCTACACCTTC.

This chain joins TRBV10-3 and TRBJ1-1; 10 bases agree with TRBD1. The germline V gene encodes CDR1 ENHRY and CDR2 SYGVKD. Trimming at V came to 7 bases and at J to 5 bases, leaving 7 bases not matched to a gene. This CDR3 spans 14 amino acids. The CDR3 protein is CAITTAGQGTEAFF. In DNA, the CDR3 is TGTGCCATCACCACCGCGGGACAGGGGACTGAAGCTTTCTTT.